Listed below are T cell receptor beta chains from one sample, sequenced in a study of T cell clusters in autoimmune cytopenias. TCRdb reworked the multiplex PCR reads into one entry per CDR3 protein, no DNA. Here the sample table reports 2,000 to 2,500 distinct CDR3 sequences. The sample also formed part of further work on T cell repertoires in aging, cancer and after chemotherapy.

Sequences were obtained from peripheral blood. The receptor source for this set is a human donor in good health. The CDR3 runs from the conserved cysteine through the conserved F or W. The order of the fields is V gene, J gene, clone size, CDR3 protein. The size entry is marked missing in some rows and otherwise reads once, few, many or a size class.

>TRBV5-6|TRBJ1-1|medium-sized
CASSFGGMNTEAFF
>TRBV19|TRBJ2-2|-
CASSRLAGGAGELFF
>TRBV28|TRBJ1-6|-
CASRLTGVGDSPLHF
>TRBV5-1|TRBJ1-2|-
CASSQQGARYGYTF
>TRBV28|TRBJ2-2|-
CASGVGSGELFF
>TRBV5-1|TRBJ2-3|medium-sized
CASSRDSSFTDTQYF
>TRBV6-5|TRBJ1-5|large
CASSYREHQPQHF
>TRBV6-5|TRBJ2-5|large
CASSYSQGLETQYF
>TRBV5-1|TRBJ2-7|-
CASSLVGTGGFREQYF
>TRBV11-2|TRBJ2-7|-
CASSHGQGAYEQYF
>TRBV5-1|TRBJ1-6|medium-sized
CASSTRTGNNSPLHF
>TRBV12-3/TRBV12-4|TRBJ2-5|-
CASSGRGAGETQYF
>TRBV5-1|TRBJ2-7|-
CASSSPGTSGIYEQYF
>TRBV18|TRBJ2-7|medium-sized
CASSPQGGPYEQYF
>TRBV12-3/TRBV12-4|TRBJ1-2|-
CASSFESYGYTF
>TRBV15|TRBJ1-1|-
CATERQENTEAFF
>TRBV11-2|TRBJ2-1|medium-sized
CASSPQGTYNEQFF
>TRBV6-5|TRBJ2-3|-
CASSQTSGTDTQYF
>TRBV20-1|TRBJ1-2|medium-sized
CSAREKNRGGRGYTF
>TRBV6-6|TRBJ1-1|medium-sized
CASQWGPEAFF
>TRBV10-3|TRBJ1-1|medium-sized
CAIRARGEATEAFF
>TRBV5-6|TRBJ2-2|medium-sized
CASSFPGLAGNTGELFF
>TRBV5-6|TRBJ1-6|medium-sized
CASSVGQYNSPLHF